The clone carrying this T cell receptor beta chain was detected many times. The data originate from a study of patients and donors after allogeneic stem cell transplantation. TCRdb passed the RT-PCR reads through MiXCR, listing each CDR3 protein once. The sample includes hundreds of thousands of distinct CDR3 sequences, about a sixth seen only once; the top ten take 6% to 8%. V dropped 0 bases and J dropped 5 bases, with 7 bases sitting between them. Per the germline V gene, CDR1 is SEHNR and CDR2 is FQNEAQ (reference sequence). CDR3 length: 13 amino acids. The chain is built from TRBV7-9 and TRBJ2-5; D is unresolved. The receptor was isolated from a human donor who was either an allogeneic HSCT recipient or a stem cell or donor lymphocyte infusion donor (not recorded which). It is not recorded whose cells these are; they may come from a transplant donor. Sequencing was carried out using blood, either unsorted or a sorted T cell fraction (not recorded which). CDR3 coding DNA: TGTGCCAGCAGCTTAGCGGGTAGCGAGACCCAGTACTTC. It specifies CASSLAGSETQYF. Filled out from reference TRBV7-9 and TRBJ2-5, the complete variable domain reads DTGVSQNPRHKITKRGQNVTFRCDPISEHNRLYWYRQTLGQGPEFLTYFQNEAQLEKSRLLSDRFSAERPKGSFSTLEIQRTEQGDSAMYLCASSLAGSETQYFGPGTRLLVL.